Listed here is a single T cell receptor beta chain. Antigen unknown. The sample comes from a study of OX40 agonist ivuxolimab in advanced cancers. Findings and limits, study-wide: Researchers did not determine the expanded peripheral T cells' antigen specificity.

The CDR3 has 15 residues. CDR1 and CDR2 from the germline V gene are SNHLY and FYNNEI. V shed 3 bases, J shed 0 bases, and the junction held 3 bases outside the gene matches. Profiling relied on immunoSEQ multiplex PCR, and the TCRdb table lists in-frame clones only, not all of them. Among more than 100,000 clones, approximately 92% were seen once, and the ten largest hold over 0.15%. The J gene is TRBJ2-3, the V gene TRBV2, with 7 positions matching TRBD2. The clonotype was recovered from an adult with an advanced solid tumor such as melanoma, head and neck, liver or kidney cancer. Here the sequenced sample was CD4+ or CD8+ T cells sorted from blood, taken in a trial of the OX40 agonist ivuxolimab. The CDR3 region has the DNA TGTGCCAGCAGTGATAGCGGGCTTAGCACAGATACGCAGTATTTT. Translated: CASSDSGLSTDTQYF.